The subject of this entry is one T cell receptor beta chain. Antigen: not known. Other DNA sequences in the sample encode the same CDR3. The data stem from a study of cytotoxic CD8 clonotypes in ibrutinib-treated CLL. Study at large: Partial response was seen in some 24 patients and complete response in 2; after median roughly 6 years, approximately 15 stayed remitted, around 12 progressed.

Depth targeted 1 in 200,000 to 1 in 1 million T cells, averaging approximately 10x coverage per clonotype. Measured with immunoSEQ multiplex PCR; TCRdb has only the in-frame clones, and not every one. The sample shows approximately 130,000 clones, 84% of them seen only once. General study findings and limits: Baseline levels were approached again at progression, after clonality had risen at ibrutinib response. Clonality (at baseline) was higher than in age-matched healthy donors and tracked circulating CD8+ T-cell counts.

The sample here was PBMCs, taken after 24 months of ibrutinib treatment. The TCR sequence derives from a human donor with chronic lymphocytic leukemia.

CDR3: CASSYRGVGYGYTF. The DNA of the CDR3 is TGTGCCAGCAGTTACCGGGGGGTGGGCTATGGCTACACCTTC. This chain links TRBV6-5 with TRBJ1-2, with a possible D match to TRBD1 (5 bases). The V end lost 2 bases, the J end lost 4 bases, and 11 bases lay between the germline ends. The CDR3 totals 14 residues. The germline CDR1 and CDR2 sequences are MNHEY and SVGAGI.